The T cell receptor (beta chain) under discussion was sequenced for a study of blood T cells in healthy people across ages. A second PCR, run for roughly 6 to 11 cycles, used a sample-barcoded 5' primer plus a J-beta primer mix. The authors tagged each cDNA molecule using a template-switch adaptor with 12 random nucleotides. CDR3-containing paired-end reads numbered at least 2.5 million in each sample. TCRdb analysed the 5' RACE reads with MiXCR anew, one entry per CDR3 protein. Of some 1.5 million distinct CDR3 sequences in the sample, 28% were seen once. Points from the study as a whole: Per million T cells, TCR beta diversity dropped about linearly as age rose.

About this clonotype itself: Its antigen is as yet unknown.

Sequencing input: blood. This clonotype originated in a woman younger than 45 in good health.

CDR3 DNA: TGTGCCCGGAAAGGCGCGGGCTCCTACAATGAGCAGTTCTTC. Translated: CARKGAGSYNEQFF. V gene TRBV30 combines with J gene TRBJ2-1; TRBD2 is a possible D gene (5 bases). The V end lost 8 bases, the J end lost 0 bases, and 14 bases lay between the germline ends. The length of the CDR3 is 14 residues. CDR1 and CDR2 from the germline V gene are GTSNPN and SVGIG (reference sequence).